These 27 T cell receptor beta chains were sequenced from one sample in a study of cytomegalovirus exposure and HLA in healthy donors. The PCR used 60 Vbeta and 13 Jbeta primers. The data were produced by immunoSEQ multiplex PCR, yet TCRdb's version contains in-frame clones alone and is incomplete. The data show 150,000 to 200,000 clones, about four fifths seen once. The sequenced sample was PBMCs. These receptors were collected from a female donor in good health and CMV-seronegative.

CDR3 bases: TGTGCCAGCAGCTCTGGACAGGGGCGGACTGAAGCTTTCTTT. It specifies CASSSGQGRTEAFF. The V and J genes are TRBV7-6 and TRBJ1-1; 9 bases are shared with TRBD1. Unmatched junction bases numbered 5, after V lost 4 bases and J lost 5 bases. CDR3 length: 14 residues. Germline CDR1 reads SGHVS; CDR2 reads FNYEAQ.

This chain connects TRBV9 to TRBJ2-5, with 7 bases matching TRBD1. J lost 0 bases, V lost 0 bases, and 8 bases had no gene match. Germline lookup yields CDR1 SGDLS and CDR2 YYNGEE. The CDR3 has 17 amino acids. CDR3 sequence: CASSVGGYGTDQETQYF. The CDR3 nucleotides read TGTGCCAGCAGCGTAGGGGGATACGGGACAGACCAAGAGACCCAGTACTTC.

The rearrangement links TRBV29-1 to TRBJ2-5, with TRBD2 identical over 8 bases. The J call may be wrong; the DNA end is better matched by TRBJ2-7. Looked up from germline, CDR1 is SQVTM and CDR2 is ANQGSEA. CDR3 length: 13 residues. CDR3 DNA: TGCAGCGTTGGAGAGCGGGGGAGGTACGAGCAGTACTTC. Protein product: CSVGERGRYEQYF.

The V gene is TRBV13, the J gene TRBJ2-1; TRBD2 matches 8 bases. CDR1 is PRHDT and CDR2 is FYEKMQ in the germline V gene (reference sequence). The CDR3 is 16 residues long. V dropped 1 base and J dropped 5; count of bases not matched to a gene: 7. CDR3: CASSLVREGQNNEQFF. The CDR3 coding sequence is TGTGCCAGCAGCTTAGTTCGGGAGGGCCAAAACAATGAGCAGTTCTTC.

The rearrangement links TRBV5-1 to TRBJ2-3; 12 bases match TRBD2. The CDR3 runs to 18 residues. Germline trimming cut 2 bases from V and 3 bases from J; bases unmatched to any gene: 10. Germline V lookup: CDR1 SGHRS, CDR2 YFSETQ. The DNA for the CDR3 is TGCGCCAGCAGCTTACCGACTAGCGGGAGATTAAGGACAGATACGCAGTATTTT. As protein: CASSLPTSGRLRTDTQYF.

In DNA form, the CDR3 reads TGCGCCAGCAGCCAAGATCTAGCGGGAGTAAGGGCAGATACGCAGTATTTT. This encodes CASSQDLAGVRADTQYF. J is TRBJ2-3 and V is TRBV4-3; TRBD2 matches 10 bases. Trimming removed 0 bases from V and 4 bases from J; junction bases left unmatched: 7. This CDR3 region has 17 residues. The V gene's germline CDR1 is LGHNA and CDR2 YSLEER.

In regard to this clone: At the DNA level, this CDR3 is encoded by other sequences in the same sample as well. CDR3 nucleotide sequence: TGTGCCAGCAGCTTGCGGAACACTGAAGCTTTCTTT. Amino acids: CASSLRNTEAFF. The genes are TRBV11-3 and TRBJ1-1; D remains ambiguous. V shed 3 bases and J shed 1 base, with 3 bases lying between them. CDR1 and CDR2 (germline): SGHNT, YENEEA. CDR3 length: 12 residues. The full variable domain, rest sourced from reference TRBV11-3 and TRBJ1-1, is EAGVVQSPRYKIIEKKQPVAFWCNPISGHNTLYWYLQNLGQGPELLIRYENEEAVDDSQLPKDRFSAERLKGVDSTLKIQPAELGDSAVYLCASSLRNTEAFFGQGTRLTVV.

The count of this clone is one. The chain combines TRBV12-5 with TRBJ2-1; 11 nucleotides line up with TRBD2. Germline V CDR1 and CDR2: LGHNT, FRNRAP. The CDR3 has 15 residues. V shed 0 bases, J shed 6 bases, and the junction held 1 base outside the gene matches. The CDR3, as DNA: TGTGCTAGTGGTTTGGTCGGACTAGCGGGCAATGAGCAGTTCTTC. This gives the protein CASGLVGLAGNEQFF. Full variable domain (missing parts from reference TRBV12-5 and TRBJ2-1): DARVTQTPRHKVTEMGQEVTMRCQPILGHNTVFWYRQTMMQGLELLAYFRNRAPLDDSGMPKDRFSAEMPDATLATLKIQPSEPRDSAVYFCASGLVGLAGNEQFFGPGTRLTVL.

The chain recombines TRBV18 with TRBJ2-3; the D is unclear. Germline CDR1 and CDR2: KGHSH and LQKENI. V lost 2 bases and J lost 4, with 19 bases in between. CDR3 length equals 17 residues. The CDR3 DNA reads as TGTGCCAGCTCACCATTGGCGGCTACAATAAGTCCAGATACGCAGTATTTT. Protein: CASSPLAATISPDTQYF.

This clone was seen more than once but under ten times. The chain has TRBV7-5 and TRBJ1-1; TRBD1, as called in the table, went unchecked against the DNA. TRBV7-5 represents a pseudogene. The CDR3 is made up of 14 amino acids. In DNA, the CDR3 is TGTGCCAGCAGCTTAGCGAGTACAGGTGGTGAAGCTTTCTTT. As protein: CASSLASTGGEAFF.

V and J are TRBV6-6 and TRBJ2-7; 9 bases align to TRBD2. The CDR3 is 15 amino acids. V was clipped by 6 bases and J by 3 bases; unmatched bases: 9. CDR1 and CDR2 (germline): MNHNY, SVGAGI (reference sequence). This chain's CDR3 is CASRATGTSSYEQYF. For the CDR3, the DNA is TGTGCCAGCAGGGCTACCGGGACTAGCAGCTACGAGCAGTACTTC.

CDR3 nucleotides: TGTGCCAGCAGCTCGGGGGCGGGAGGGAAAGAGACCCAGTACTTC. Protein product: CASSSGAGGKETQYF. The V gene is TRBV28, the J gene TRBJ2-5; the match to TRBD2 covers 9 bases. The CDR3 spans 15 residues. Germline loops: CDR1 MDHEN, CDR2 SYDVKM. J lost 3 bases, V lost 6 bases, and 8 bases had no gene match.

The chain couples TRBV14 to TRBJ1-1; D gene unclear. V was cut by 4 bases and J by 1 base, with 10 bases left in between. Germline loops: CDR1 SGHDN, CDR2 FVKESK. This CDR3 has 14 residues. As DNA, the CDR3 is TGTGCCAGCAGCCTTTACGGGGAGAACACTGAAGCTTTCTTT. Encoded protein: CASSLYGENTEAFF.

The chain couples TRBV2 to TRBJ1-3, with D maybe TRBD1 (5 bases). The germline V gene encodes CDR1 SNHLY and CDR2 FYNNEI. This CDR3 spans 13 amino acids. Trimming shortened V by 6 bases and J by 0 bases, and 6 bases separated the two germline ends. The CDR3: CASRQDSGNTIYF. CDR3 nucleotides: TGTGCCAGCAGACAGGACTCTGGAAACACCATATATTTT.

The V gene is TRBV9, the J gene TRBJ2-5; a possible D gene is TRBD2 (6 bases). CDR3 size: 13 residues. Germline values: CDR1 SGDLS, CDR2 YYNGEE. The V end was cut by 7 bases, the J end by 6 bases, with 16 bases between. The CDR3 coding sequence is TGTGCCAGCTCGGAGGGTGTGGTAAAGACCCAGTACTTC. Residues: CASSEGVVKTQYF.

This clone was detected a few times. The gene calls are TRBV18 and TRBJ2-2; D gene uncertain. This CDR3 has 12 amino acids. The germline CDR1 and CDR2 sequences are KGHSH and LQKENI. V dropped 3 bases and J dropped 4 bases, with 3 bases sitting between them. The CDR3 DNA follows: TGTGCCAGCTCACCGAGCACCGGGGAGCTGTTTTTT. Its protein is CASSPSTGELFF.

This rearrangement joins TRBV11-3 to TRBJ2-1; TRBD1 might be the D (8 bases). CDR1 is SGHNT and CDR2 is YENEEA in the germline V gene. The CDR3 has 17 amino acids. With 1 base removed from V and 5 bases from J, the gap between germline ends came to 18 bases. The CDR3 nucleotides read TGTGCCAGCAGCTTAGGGGGAGGGACAGGAACCGACAATGAGCAGTTCTTC. This gives the protein CASSLGGGTGTDNEQFF. Looking up the rest from reference TRBV11-3 and TRBJ2-1 gives the full variable domain: EAGVVQSPRYKIIEKKQPVAFWCNPISGHNTLYWYLQNLGQGPELLIRYENEEAVDDSQLPKDRFSAERLKGVDSTLKIQPAELGDSAVYLCASSLGGGTGTDNEQFFGPGTRLTVL.

The CDR3 reads CASSLVERYNEQFF. CDR3 nucleotide sequence: TGTGCCAGCAGCTTAGTTGAGCGCTACAATGAGCAGTTCTTC. The chain combines TRBV7-2 with TRBJ2-1; no reliable D call. Germline V gene lookup returns CDR1 SGHTA and CDR2 FQGNSA. Trimming took off 1 base at V and 3 bases at J, with 7 bases between the two ends. The CDR3 is made up of 14 amino acids.

The V call is TRBV14, the J call TRBJ2-7, with 10 bases fitting TRBD2. The CDR3 is 16 residues long. The germline CDR1 and CDR2 sequences are SGHDN and FVKESK. Trimming removed 4 bases from V and 7 bases from J; junction bases left unmatched: 13. CDR3 nucleotide sequence: TGTGCCAGCAGCCCAAGAGCGGGAGGGAAGTCTTTAGAGCAGTACTTC. As protein: CASSPRAGGKSLEQYF.

The chain couples TRBV9 to TRBJ2-5; no reliable D call. CDR3 length equals 15 residues. Germline loops: CDR1 SGDLS, CDR2 YYNGEE. V lost 0 bases, J lost 4 bases, and 13 bases lay in between. The CDR3 reads CASSVGLASGETQYF. The CDR3 DNA reads TGTGCCAGCAGCGTAGGGTTGGCTTCGGGAGAGACCCAGTACTTC.

This chain connects TRBV9 to TRBJ1-6, with D possibly TRBD1 on 6 matching bases. Trimming left V 0 bases short and J 6 bases short, with 13 bases between. Germline-derived CDR1 and CDR2 are SGDLS and YYNGEE. CDR3 length: 16 amino acids. The CDR3 nucleotides are TGTGCCAGCAGCGTAGGCAGGGGCAATCTTAATTCACCCCTCCACTTT. Translating gives CASSVGRGNLNSPLHF.

The genes are TRBV7-2 and TRBJ2-5; 8 bases match TRBD2. The DNA end lines up better with TRBJ2-7; the J call may be wrong. CDR3 size: 15 residues. Germline V gives CDR1 SGHTA, CDR2 FQGNSA. CDR3 sequence reads: CASSFGLAGSYEQYF. The CDR3 DNA reads TGTGCCAGCAGCTTTGGGCTAGCGGGTTCCTACGAGCAGTACTTC.

The chain joins TRBV7-8 to TRBJ2-1; TRBD2 matches at 9 bases. Germline loops: CDR1 SGHVS, CDR2 FQNEAQ. Trimming took 5 bases from V and 5 from J; bases not matched to a gene: 4. CDR3 size: 14 residues. CDR3 sequence: CASSIRLADNEQFF. In DNA form, the CDR3 reads TGTGCCAGCAGCATACGACTAGCGGACAATGAGCAGTTCTTC.

J is TRBJ2-7 and V is TRBV28; 8 bases are shared with TRBD2. CDR3 length: 14 amino acids. CDR1 MDHEN and CDR2 SYDVKM come from the germline V gene. With V trimmed by 4 bases and J by 3 bases, 5 bases remained unmatched. CDR3 amino acids: CASSSGTSVYEQYF. CDR3 in DNA: TGTGCCAGCAGTTCCGGGACTAGTGTCTACGAGCAGTACTTC.

The rearrangement uses TRBV5-1 and TRBJ2-1; 7 bases map to TRBD2. CDR3 length: 15 amino acids. V was clipped by 0 bases and J by 9 bases; unmatched bases: 9. Germline V gene lookup returns CDR1 SGHRS and CDR2 YFSETQ. Here the CDR3 reads CASSLGAGDLGEQFF. CDR3 sequence (DNA): TGCGCCAGCAGCTTGGGGGCGGGGGACCTCGGTGAGCAGTTCTTC.

This clone was detected only once. The CDR3 nucleotides read TGTGCCAGCAGCGTAGATCCCGGGACTAGCGGCTACAATGAGCAGTTCTTC. It specifies CASSVDPGTSGYNEQFF. V is TRBV9 and J is TRBJ2-1; 11 positions match TRBD2. This CDR3 is built from 17 residues. The V and J ends lost 0 bases and 3 bases, in that order; junction bases with no gene match: 5. Germline V CDR1 and CDR2: SGDLS, YYNGEE.

The rearrangement uses TRBV14 and TRBJ2-5, with 8 positions matching TRBD1. The DNA end is a closer match to TRBJ2-7, so the J assignment may be wrong. The CDR3 loop spans 16 amino acids. Germline CDR1 is SGHDN and CDR2 is FVKESK. CDR3 region: CASSQYFGQGIYEQYF. The CDR3 region has the DNA TGTGCCAGCAGCCAATACTTTGGACAGGGTATCTACGAGCAGTACTTC.